This T cell receptor beta chain stems from a study of beta chain features in type 1 diabetes. Background on the study: Patients looked much like healthy donors when it came to age, gender and cell yields. Analysis included 100 million to 110 million sorted cells drawn from all samples. Study-wide results and caveats: HLA effects on TCRB rearrangement stayed unresolved here.

Expressed TCRB transcripts were sequenced, since all the RNA that had been isolated was reverse transcribed. Produced via immunoSEQ multiplex PCR; TCRdb's table is partial and in-frame only. Among about 130,000 clones listed, roughly a tenth were seen once. Only a few counts were recorded for this clone. The target antigen is unknown. The CDR3 has 15 residues. Germline CDR1 SGHAT, CDR2 FQNNGV. J lost 4 bases, V lost 0 bases, and 1 base had no gene match. V gene TRBV11-2 combines with J gene TRBJ2-1, with 9 nucleotides matching TRBD2. What was sequenced was central memory CD4+ T cells from blood. This receptor was taken from a man aged 18-30 years in good health. In DNA, the CDR3 is TGTGCCAGCAGCTTAGATAGCGGGGGATACAATGAGCAGTTCTTC. The encoded protein is CASSLDSGGYNEQFF.